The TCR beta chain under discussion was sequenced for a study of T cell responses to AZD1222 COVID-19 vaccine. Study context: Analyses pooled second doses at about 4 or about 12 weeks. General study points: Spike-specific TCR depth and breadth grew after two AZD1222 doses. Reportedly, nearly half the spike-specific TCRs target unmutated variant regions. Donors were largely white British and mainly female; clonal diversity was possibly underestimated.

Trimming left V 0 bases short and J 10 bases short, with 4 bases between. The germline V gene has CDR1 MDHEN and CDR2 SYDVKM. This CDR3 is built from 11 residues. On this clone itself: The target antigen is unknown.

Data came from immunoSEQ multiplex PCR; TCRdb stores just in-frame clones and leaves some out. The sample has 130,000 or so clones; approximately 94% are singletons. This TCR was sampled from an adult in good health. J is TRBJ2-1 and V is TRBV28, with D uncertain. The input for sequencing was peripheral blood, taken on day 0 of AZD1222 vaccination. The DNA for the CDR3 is TGTGCCAGCAGTTTATGGGCCGAGCAGTTCTTC. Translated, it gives CASSLWAEQFF. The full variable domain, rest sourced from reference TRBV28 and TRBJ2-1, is DVKVTQSSRYLVKRTGEKVFLECVQDMDHENMFWYRQDPGLGLRLIYFSYDVKMKEKGDIPEGYSVSREKKERFSLILESASTNQTSMYLCASSLWAEQFFGPGTRLTVL.